This is a list of T cell receptor beta chains from one sample in a study of CD8+ T cells in alopecia areata. Measured with immunoSEQ multiplex PCR; TCRdb has only the in-frame clones, and not every one. Counted here are about 140,000 clones, around 83% occurring once; the ten biggest clones make up under 15%. The material was CD8+ T cells sorted from blood, obtained at week 4, from a patient treated with tofacitinib. Receptors were obtained from a human donor with alopecia areata. Each CDR3 is given with its conserved first and last residue. The order of the fields is CDR3 length, V gene, J gene, clone size, D gene, CDR3 DNA, CDR3 protein. The D gene is left open where the match is weak. Rows may omit the clone size; those that give it use once, few, many or a size class.

CDR3 length: 16; V gene: TRBV30; J gene: TRBJ2-7; clone size: -; D gene: TRBD2; CDR3 DNA: TGTGCCTGGAGCTACACAAGCGGGAGCTACATCTACGAGCAGTACTTC; CDR3 protein: CAWSYTSGSYIYEQYF
CDR3 length: 15; V gene: TRBV9; J gene: TRBJ2-1; clone size: -; D gene: -; CDR3 DNA: TGTGCCAGCAGCGTACCGGGTCATCTGGGTAATGAGCAGTTCTTC; CDR3 protein: CASSVPGHLGNEQFF
CDR3 length: 20; V gene: TRBV13; J gene: TRBJ2-1; clone size: -; D gene: TRBD2; CDR3 DNA: TGTGCCAGCAGCCATCCCCAGGGACTAGCGGAGCGGAGCTCCTACAATGAGCAGTTCTTC; CDR3 protein: CASSHPQGLAERSSYNEQFF
CDR3 length: 14; V gene: TRBV4-1; J gene: TRBJ1-2; clone size: -; D gene: -; CDR3 DNA: TGCGCCAGCAGCCAAACCGGACAGCGCTATGGCTACACCTTC; CDR3 protein: CASSQTGQRYGYTF
CDR3 length: 14; V gene: TRBV11-2; J gene: TRBJ2-7; clone size: -; D gene: -; CDR3 DNA: TGTGCCAGCAGCTTAATCCGGGCCTCCTACGAGCAGTACTTC; CDR3 protein: CASSLIRASYEQYF
CDR3 length: 15; V gene: TRBV4-1; J gene: TRBJ1-2; clone size: -; D gene: -; CDR3 DNA: TGCGCCAGCAGCCAACTCCCGGCCCCGGGGTATGGCTACACCTTC; CDR3 protein: CASSQLPAPGYGYTF
CDR3 length: 14; V gene: TRBV7-9; J gene: TRBJ2-7; clone size: -; D gene: -; CDR3 DNA: TGTGCCAGCAGCTCCCGGGGCTTATCCTACGAGCAGTACTTC; CDR3 protein: CASSSRGLSYEQYF
CDR3 length: 12; V gene: TRBV10-3; J gene: TRBJ2-5; clone size: -; D gene: -; CDR3 DNA: TGTGCCATCAGTGCAGATCAAGAGACCCAGTACTTC; CDR3 protein: CAISADQETQYF
CDR3 length: 14; V gene: TRBV18; J gene: TRBJ2-3; clone size: -; D gene: TRBD1; CDR3 DNA: TGTGCCAGCTCACCGGGACAGGGTACAGATACGCAGTATTTT; CDR3 protein: CASSPGQGTDTQYF
CDR3 length: 12; V gene: TRBV7-9; J gene: TRBJ2-7; clone size: once; D gene: -; CDR3 DNA: TGTGCCAGCATTAGTGCGGTCGGCGAGCAGTACTTC; CDR3 protein: CASISAVGEQYF
CDR3 length: 15; V gene: TRBV29-1; J gene: TRBJ2-2; clone size: -; D gene: -; CDR3 DNA: TGCAGCGTTGAAGATCGTGACAGGAACACCGGGGAGCTGTTTTTT; CDR3 protein: CSVEDRDRNTGELFF
CDR3 length: 12; V gene: TRBV30; J gene: TRBJ1-1; clone size: -; D gene: TRBD1; CDR3 DNA: TGCGCCTGGAGTGCCGGACAGGGGGAAGCTTTCTTT; CDR3 protein: CAWSAGQGEAFF
CDR3 length: 14; V gene: TRBV7-9; J gene: TRBJ2-7; clone size: -; D gene: -; CDR3 DNA: TGTGCCAGCAGCCCTAGCGAGGTCGGGTACGAGCAGTACTTC; CDR3 protein: CASSPSEVGYEQYF
CDR3 length: 12; V gene: TRBV19; J gene: TRBJ1-5; clone size: -; D gene: TRBD1; CDR3 DNA: TGTGCCAGTAGTCCCAAGGACAGGGAGTTGGATTTT; CDR3 protein: CASSPKDRELDF
CDR3 length: 15; V gene: TRBV19; J gene: TRBJ1-2; clone size: -; D gene: -; CDR3 DNA: TGTGCCAGTAGTGCCCCTGGCAGTCCTAACTATGGCTACACCTTC; CDR3 protein: CASSAPGSPNYGYTF
CDR3 length: 15; V gene: TRBV29-1; J gene: TRBJ1-5; clone size: -; D gene: TRBD1; CDR3 DNA: TGCAGCGTTGACACTGGGGACAGGGACAATCAGCCCCAGCATTTT; CDR3 protein: CSVDTGDRDNQPQHF
CDR3 length: 15; V gene: TRBV4-1; J gene: TRBJ2-2; clone size: -; D gene: -; CDR3 DNA: TGCGCCAGCAGCCAAGATCCCGGTGTCACCGGGGAGCTGTTTTTT; CDR3 protein: CASSQDPGVTGELFF
CDR3 length: 12; V gene: TRBV4-1; J gene: TRBJ2-7; clone size: -; D gene: -; CDR3 DNA: TGCGCCAGCAGCCAGGAAGGGTACGAGCAGTACTTC; CDR3 protein: CASSQEGYEQYF
CDR3 length: 12; V gene: TRBV6-6; J gene: TRBJ2-7; clone size: -; D gene: -; CDR3 DNA: TGTGCCAGCAGTTACGATAGCTACGAGCAGTACTTC; CDR3 protein: CASSYDSYEQYF
CDR3 length: 15; V gene: TRBV6-5; J gene: TRBJ2-7; clone size: -; D gene: TRBD1; CDR3 DNA: TGTGCCAGCAGTTTCGGTAGGACAGGGTCCTACGAGCAGTACTTC; CDR3 protein: CASSFGRTGSYEQYF
CDR3 length: 18; V gene: TRBV4-1; J gene: TRBJ2-2; clone size: -; D gene: -; CDR3 DNA: TGCGCCAGCAGCCAAGATGTCGGGCTAGCGCGACACACCGGGGAGCTGTTTTTT; CDR3 protein: CASSQDVGLARHTGELFF
CDR3 length: 15; V gene: TRBV29-1; J gene: TRBJ2-7; clone size: -; D gene: -; CDR3 DNA: TGCAGCGTTGAAGTGTCCGGGGGCCTTGGGGACGAGCAGTACTTC; CDR3 protein: CSVEVSGGLGDEQYF
CDR3 length: 18; V gene: TRBV7-9; J gene: TRBJ2-2; clone size: -; D gene: TRBD2; CDR3 DNA: TGTGCCAAAGCCAGGGGGATCCCTAGCGGGGGGAACACCGGGGAGCTGTTTTTT; CDR3 protein: CAKARGIPSGGNTGELFF
CDR3 length: 14; V gene: TRBV6-1; J gene: TRBJ2-5; clone size: -; D gene: TRBD1; CDR3 DNA: TGTGCCAGCAGAGAAAAGACAGGGGGGGAGACCCAGTACTTC; CDR3 protein: CASREKTGGETQYF
CDR3 length: 16; V gene: TRBV10-3; J gene: TRBJ2-7; clone size: -; D gene: TRBD1; CDR3 DNA: TGTGCCATCAGTGATGCCCATACAGGGGCCCTCTACGAGCAGTACTTC; CDR3 protein: CAISDAHTGALYEQYF
CDR3 length: 14; V gene: TRBV19; J gene: TRBJ1-6; clone size: -; D gene: TRBD1; CDR3 DNA: TGTGCCAGTAAAATAGGACAGGGGAATTCACCCCTCCACTTT; CDR3 protein: CASKIGQGNSPLHF
CDR3 length: 15; V gene: TRBV28; J gene: TRBJ1-1; clone size: -; D gene: TRBD1; CDR3 DNA: TGTGCCAGCAGTTTCGACAGGGTGGGGGTAACTGAAGCTTTCTTT; CDR3 protein: CASSFDRVGVTEAFF
CDR3 length: 14; V gene: TRBV6-5; J gene: TRBJ2-1; clone size: -; D gene: TRBD2; CDR3 DNA: TGTGCCAGCTCCGGGGGAGGGAAGTGGAATGAGCAGTTCTTC; CDR3 protein: CASSGGGKWNEQFF
CDR3 length: 15; V gene: TRBV27; J gene: TRBJ2-7; clone size: -; D gene: -; CDR3 DNA: TGTGCCAGCAGTTTTACGGCGTCCCCAAGCTACGAGCAGTACTTC; CDR3 protein: CASSFTASPSYEQYF
CDR3 length: 13; V gene: TRBV4-1; J gene: TRBJ2-3; clone size: -; D gene: -; CDR3 DNA: TGCGCCAGCAGCCTAAAAGGGGGGGATACGCAGTATTTT; CDR3 protein: CASSLKGGDTQYF
CDR3 length: 15; V gene: TRBV28; J gene: TRBJ2-1; clone size: -; D gene: -; CDR3 DNA: TGTGCCAGCAGTCCGGGGCCTAGGGGGGTGAATGAGCAGTTCTTC; CDR3 protein: CASSPGPRGVNEQFF
CDR3 length: 16; V gene: TRBV6-6; J gene: TRBJ2-1; clone size: -; D gene: TRBD2; CDR3 DNA: TGTGCCAGCAGTTACGGGACTACCAACTCCTACAATGAGCAGTTCTTC; CDR3 protein: CASSYGTTNSYNEQFF
CDR3 length: 14; V gene: TRBV9; J gene: TRBJ2-1; clone size: -; D gene: -; CDR3 DNA: TGTGCCAGCAGCCCTGGTGGGAGTAACGATGAGCAGTTCTTC; CDR3 protein: CASSPGGSNDEQFF
CDR3 length: 14; V gene: TRBV7-9; J gene: TRBJ2-7; clone size: -; D gene: TRBD2; CDR3 DNA: TGTGCCAGCAGCCATAGCGGGACTAGCGCCGAGCAGTACTTC; CDR3 protein: CASSHSGTSAEQYF
CDR3 length: 17; V gene: TRBV4-1; J gene: TRBJ2-3; clone size: -; D gene: TRBD1; CDR3 DNA: TGCGCCAGCAGCCAAGAGACTGGCAGGGGGCGAACAGATACGCAGTATTTT; CDR3 protein: CASSQETGRGRTDTQYF
CDR3 length: 16; V gene: TRBV4-1; J gene: TRBJ2-1; clone size: -; D gene: -; CDR3 DNA: TGCGCCAGCAGCCAAGCGGGGATAAGCTCCTACAATGAGCAGTTCTTC; CDR3 protein: CASSQAGISSYNEQFF
CDR3 length: 13; V gene: TRBV4-1; J gene: TRBJ2-3; clone size: -; D gene: -; CDR3 DNA: TGCGCCAGCAGCCAACTTACAGAAGATACGCAGTATTTT; CDR3 protein: CASSQLTEDTQYF
CDR3 length: 15; V gene: TRBV9; J gene: TRBJ2-3; clone size: -; D gene: -; CDR3 DNA: TGTGCCAGCAGCGTAGAGGTCCGGGAGACAGATACGCAGTATTTT; CDR3 protein: CASSVEVRETDTQYF
CDR3 length: 17; V gene: TRBV23-1; J gene: TRBJ2-4; clone size: -; D gene: TRBD1; CDR3 DNA: TGCGCCAGCAGTCAATCGCAGGGGGCATCTAGCCAAAACATTCAGTACTTC; CDR3 protein: CASSQSQGASSQNIQYF
CDR3 length: 12; V gene: TRBV29-1; J gene: TRBJ2-1; clone size: few; D gene: TRBD1; CDR3 DNA: TGCAGCGGGGACAGGGGGTTTAATGAGCAGTTCTTC; CDR3 protein: CSGDRGFNEQFF
CDR3 length: 13; V gene: TRBV6-5; J gene: TRBJ2-3; clone size: once; D gene: -; CDR3 DNA: TGTGCCAGCGGCCAGGCTGACACAGATACGCAGTATTTT; CDR3 protein: CASGQADTDTQYF
CDR3 length: 14; V gene: TRBV6-5; J gene: TRBJ2-5; clone size: -; D gene: -; CDR3 DNA: TGTGCCAGCTTGGACGGCTCCGCTCAAGAGACCCAGTACTTC; CDR3 protein: CASLDGSAQETQYF
CDR3 length: 15; V gene: TRBV12-5; J gene: TRBJ2-1; clone size: -; D gene: TRBD1; CDR3 DNA: TGTGCTAGTGGTTGGGGACAGGGGGCAGGGAATGAGCAGTTCTTC; CDR3 protein: CASGWGQGAGNEQFF
CDR3 length: 14; V gene: TRBV9; J gene: TRBJ1-2; clone size: -; D gene: -; CDR3 DNA: TGTGCCAGCAGCGACCCCTTAGACAACTATGGCTACACCTTC; CDR3 protein: CASSDPLDNYGYTF
CDR3 length: 12; V gene: TRBV2; J gene: TRBJ2-3; clone size: -; D gene: -; CDR3 DNA: TGTGCCAGCAGAGGCCCCCCGGATACGCAGTATTTT; CDR3 protein: CASRGPPDTQYF
CDR3 length: 18; V gene: TRBV19; J gene: TRBJ2-1; clone size: -; D gene: TRBD2; CDR3 DNA: TGTGCCAGTAGTATGGGGGGGAGTAGGAGCGGGAGTTACAATGAGCAGTTCTTC; CDR3 protein: CASSMGGSRSGSYNEQFF
CDR3 length: 16; V gene: TRBV7-9; J gene: TRBJ2-4; clone size: few; D gene: TRBD1; CDR3 DNA: TGTGCCAGCAGCCCGACAGGGGGCATCGCCAAAAACATTCAGTACTTC; CDR3 protein: CASSPTGGIAKNIQYF
CDR3 length: 14; V gene: TRBV23-1; J gene: TRBJ1-3; clone size: -; D gene: -; CDR3 DNA: TGCGCCAGCAGTCAATGGGACTTTGGAAACACCATATATTTT; CDR3 protein: CASSQWDFGNTIYF
CDR3 length: 13; V gene: TRBV6-1; J gene: TRBJ1-1; clone size: -; D gene: -; CDR3 DNA: TGTGCCAGCAGCGATCGCCAGAACACTGAAGCTTTCTTT; CDR3 protein: CASSDRQNTEAFF
CDR3 length: 12; V gene: TRBV5-1; J gene: TRBJ2-7; clone size: -; D gene: TRBD2; CDR3 DNA: TGCGCCAGCATTAGCGGGAGTGTTGAGCAGTACTTC; CDR3 protein: CASISGSVEQYF
CDR3 length: 15; V gene: TRBV6-4; J gene: TRBJ2-1; clone size: -; D gene: TRBD2; CDR3 DNA: TGTGCCAGCAGTGAATCACTAGCGGATTACAATGAGCAGTTCTTC; CDR3 protein: CASSESLADYNEQFF